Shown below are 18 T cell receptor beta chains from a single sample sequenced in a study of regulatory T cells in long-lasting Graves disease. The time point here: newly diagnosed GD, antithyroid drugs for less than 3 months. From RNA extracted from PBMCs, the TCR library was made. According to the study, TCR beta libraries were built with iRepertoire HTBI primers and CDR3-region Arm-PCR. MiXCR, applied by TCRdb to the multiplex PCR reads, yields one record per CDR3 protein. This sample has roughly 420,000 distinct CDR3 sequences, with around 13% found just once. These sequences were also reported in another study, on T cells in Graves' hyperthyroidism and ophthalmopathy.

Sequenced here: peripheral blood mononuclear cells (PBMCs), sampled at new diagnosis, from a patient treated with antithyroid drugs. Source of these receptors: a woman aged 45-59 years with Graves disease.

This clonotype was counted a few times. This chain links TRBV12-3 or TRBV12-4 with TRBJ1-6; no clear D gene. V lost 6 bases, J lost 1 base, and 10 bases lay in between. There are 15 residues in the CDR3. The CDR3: CASRLGVSYNSPLHF. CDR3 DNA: TGTGCCAGCAGACTCGGGGTTTCCTATAATTCACCCCTCCACTTT.

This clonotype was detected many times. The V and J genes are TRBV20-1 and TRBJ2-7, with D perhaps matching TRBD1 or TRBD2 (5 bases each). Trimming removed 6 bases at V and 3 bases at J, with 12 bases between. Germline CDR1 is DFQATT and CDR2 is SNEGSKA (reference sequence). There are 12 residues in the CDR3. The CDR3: CSAHGGFYEQYF. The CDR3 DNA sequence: TGCAGTGCGCATGGGGGTTTCTACGAGCAGTACTTC.

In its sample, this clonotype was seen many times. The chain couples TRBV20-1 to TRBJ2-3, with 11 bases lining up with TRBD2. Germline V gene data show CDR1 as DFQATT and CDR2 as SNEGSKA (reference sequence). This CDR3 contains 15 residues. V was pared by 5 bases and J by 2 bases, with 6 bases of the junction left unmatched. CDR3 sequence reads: CSASGTSGNTDTQYF. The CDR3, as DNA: TGCAGTGCTTCAGGGACTAGCGGCAACACAGATACGCAGTATTTT.

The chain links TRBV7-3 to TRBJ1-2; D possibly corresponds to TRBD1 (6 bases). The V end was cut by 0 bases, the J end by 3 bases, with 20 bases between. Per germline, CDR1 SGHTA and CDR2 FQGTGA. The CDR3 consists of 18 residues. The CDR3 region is CASSLTPGDFGGDYGYTF. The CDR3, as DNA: TGTGCCAGCAGCTTAACCCCAGGGGACTTCGGGGGCGACTATGGCTACACCTTC. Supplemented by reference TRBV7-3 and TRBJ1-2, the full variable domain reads GAGVSQTPSNKVTEKGKYVELRCDPISGHTALYWYRQSLGQGPEFLIYFQGTGAADDSGLPNDRFFAVRPEGSVSTLKIQRTERGDSAVYLCASSLTPGDFGGDYGYTFGSGTRLTVV.

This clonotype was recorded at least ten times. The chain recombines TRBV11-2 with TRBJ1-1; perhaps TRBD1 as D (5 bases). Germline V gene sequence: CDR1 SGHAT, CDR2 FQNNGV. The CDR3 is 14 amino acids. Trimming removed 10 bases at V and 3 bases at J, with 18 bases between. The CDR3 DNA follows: TGTGCCATCGGGGGGGGAGCTGGGGACACTGAAGCTTTCTTT. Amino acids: CAIGGGAGDTEAFF. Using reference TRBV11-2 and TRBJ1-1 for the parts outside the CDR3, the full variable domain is EAGVAQSPRYKIIEKRQSVAFWCNPISGHATLYWYQQILGQGPKLLIQFQNNGVVDDSQLPKDRFSAERLKGVDSTLKIQPAKLEDSAVYLCAIGGGAGDTEAFFGQGTRLTVV.

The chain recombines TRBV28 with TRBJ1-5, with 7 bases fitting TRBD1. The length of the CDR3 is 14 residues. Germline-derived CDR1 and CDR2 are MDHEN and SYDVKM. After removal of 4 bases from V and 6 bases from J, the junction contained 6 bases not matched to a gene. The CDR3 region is CASSSGQFSQPQHF. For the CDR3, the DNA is TGTGCCAGCAGTTCGGGACAGTTTAGTCAGCCCCAGCATTTT.

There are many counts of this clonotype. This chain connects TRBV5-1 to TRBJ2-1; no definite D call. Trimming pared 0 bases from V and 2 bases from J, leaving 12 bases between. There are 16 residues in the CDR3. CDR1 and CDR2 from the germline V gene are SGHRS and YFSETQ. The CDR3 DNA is TGCGCCAGCAGCTTGGAGATAGTTCGTCCCTACAATGAGCAGTTCTTC. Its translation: CASSLEIVRPYNEQFF.

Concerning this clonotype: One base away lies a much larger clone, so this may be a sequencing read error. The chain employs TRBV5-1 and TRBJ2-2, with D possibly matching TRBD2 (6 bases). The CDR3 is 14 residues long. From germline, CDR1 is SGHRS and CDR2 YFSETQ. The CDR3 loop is CASSPEAHTGEVFF. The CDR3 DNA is TGCGCCAGCAGCCCGGAGGCACACACCGGGGAGGTGTTTTTT.

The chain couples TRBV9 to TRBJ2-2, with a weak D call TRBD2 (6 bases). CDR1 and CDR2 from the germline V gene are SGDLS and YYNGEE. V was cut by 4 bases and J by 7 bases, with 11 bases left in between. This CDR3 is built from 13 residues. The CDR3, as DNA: TGTGCCAGCAGCCGAAGCGGGTTCGGGGAGCTGTTTTTT. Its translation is CASSRSGFGELFF. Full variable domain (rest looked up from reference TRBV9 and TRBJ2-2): DSGVTQTPKHLITATGQRVTLRCSPRSGDLSVYWYQQSLDQGLQFLIQYYNGEERAKGNILERFSAQQFPDLHSELNLSSLELGDSALYFCASSRSGFGELFFGEGSRLTVL.

The CDR3 DNA is TGTGCCAGTAGCCCGGGACTAGCGGGAGGGCCCGGGACCCAGTACTTC. The encoded protein is CASSPGLAGGPGTQYF. The V and J genes are TRBV28 and TRBJ2-5, with 16 bases lining up with TRBD2. V was pared by 9 bases and J by 7 bases, with 11 bases of the junction left unmatched. Germline CDR1 MDHEN, CDR2 SYDVKM. This CDR3 comprises 16 residues. Supplemented by reference TRBV28 and TRBJ2-5, the full variable domain reads DVKVTQSSRYLVKRTGEKVFLECVQDMDHENMFWYRQDPGLGLRLIYFSYDVKMKEKGDIPEGYSVSREKKERFSLILESASTNQTSMYLCASSPGLAGGPGTQYFGPGTRLLVL.

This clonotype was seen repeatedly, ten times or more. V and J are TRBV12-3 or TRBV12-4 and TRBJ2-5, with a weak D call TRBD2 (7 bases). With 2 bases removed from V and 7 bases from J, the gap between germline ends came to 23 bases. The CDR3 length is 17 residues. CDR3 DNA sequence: TGTGCCAGCAGTTTATTAGGGGGAGGGCGCCTCCCTCGGACCCAGTACTTC. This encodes CASSLLGGGRLPRTQYF.

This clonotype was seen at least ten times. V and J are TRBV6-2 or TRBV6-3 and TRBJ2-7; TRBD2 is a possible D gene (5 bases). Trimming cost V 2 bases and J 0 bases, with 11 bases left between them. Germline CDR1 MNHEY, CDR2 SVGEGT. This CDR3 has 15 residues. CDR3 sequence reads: CASSYGPGSSYEQYF. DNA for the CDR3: TGTGCCAGCAGTTACGGTCCGGGGAGCTCCTACGAGCAGTACTTC.

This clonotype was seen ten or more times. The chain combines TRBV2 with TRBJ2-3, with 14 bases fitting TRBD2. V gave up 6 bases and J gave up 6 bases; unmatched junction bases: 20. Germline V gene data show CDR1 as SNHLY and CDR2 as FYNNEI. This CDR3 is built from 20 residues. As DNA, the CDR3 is TGTGCCAGCAGCACCCCCGGGACACCCGGGACTAGCGGGAGTGGCGATACGCAGTATTTT. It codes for CASSTPGTPGTSGSGDTQYF.

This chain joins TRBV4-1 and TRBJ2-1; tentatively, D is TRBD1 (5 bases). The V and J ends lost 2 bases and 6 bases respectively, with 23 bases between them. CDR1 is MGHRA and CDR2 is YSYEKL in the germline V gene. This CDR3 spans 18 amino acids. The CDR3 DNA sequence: TGCGCCAGCAGCCAACTGACCCCGACAGCCCCTGGCCCCAATGAGCAGTTCTTC. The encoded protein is CASSQLTPTAPGPNEQFF.

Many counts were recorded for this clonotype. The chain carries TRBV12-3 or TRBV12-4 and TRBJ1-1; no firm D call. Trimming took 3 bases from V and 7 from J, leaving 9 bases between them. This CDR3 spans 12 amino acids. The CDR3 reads CASSLSAFEAFF. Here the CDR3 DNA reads TGTGCCAGCAGTTTGAGCGCATTTGAAGCTTTCTTT.

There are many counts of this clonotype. The CDR3 DNA reads as TGTGCCAGCAGTCGGGGGACAGCCCGAGAGACCCAGTACTTC. This gives the protein CASSRGTARETQYF. The V call is TRBV6-1, the J call TRBJ2-5; D is perhaps TRBD1 (7 bases). V was shortened by 5 bases and J by 4 bases, with 14 bases between the two germline ends. Germline CDR1 and CDR2: MNHNS and SASEGT. This CDR3 is built from 14 residues.

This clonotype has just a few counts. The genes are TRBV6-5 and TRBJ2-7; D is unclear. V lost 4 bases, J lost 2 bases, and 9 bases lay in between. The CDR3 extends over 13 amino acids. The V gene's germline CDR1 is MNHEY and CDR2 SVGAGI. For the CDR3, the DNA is TGTGCCAGCAGTTTTGCGGAGCCCTACGAGCAGTACTTC. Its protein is CASSFAEPYEQYF.

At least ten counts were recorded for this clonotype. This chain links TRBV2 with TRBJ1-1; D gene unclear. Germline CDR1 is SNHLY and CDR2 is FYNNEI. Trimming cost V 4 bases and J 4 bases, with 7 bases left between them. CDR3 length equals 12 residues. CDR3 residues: CASSVEFTEAFF. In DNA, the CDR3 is TGTGCCAGCAGTGTGGAGTTCACTGAAGCTTTCTTT.